The clone carrying this T cell receptor beta chain was detected only a few times. Its antigen is currently unknown. TCRdb ran MiXCR on the 5' RACE reads and lists one entry per CDR3 protein. The table includes fewer than 750,000 distinct CDR3 sequences, roughly 20% detected once. The data stem from a study of CD8 T cells in ankylosing spondylitis. Study-level points and caveats: Characteristic, it appeared, of ankylosing spondylitis blood was a TCR beta motif of eight highly homologous variants.

The sequencing input was blood, either unsorted or a sorted T cell fraction (not recorded which). This TCR came from a male donor with ankylosing spondylitis.

DNA of the CDR3: TGTGCCGAGGGGCCAGGGACCAAAGCCACCTTC. It is translated as CAEGPGTKATF. The chain joins TRBV25-1 to TRBJ1-2; perhaps TRBD1 as D (5 bases). CDR3 length equals 11 residues. Germline CDR1 MGHDK, CDR2 SYGVNS. The ends were cut back, 11 bases at V and 13 bases at J, with 20 bases in the middle.